Presented here are 22 T cell receptor beta chains from one specimen sequenced in a study of Graves' ophthalmopathy and Graves' hyperthyroidism. Amplifying from RNA transcripts, the study obtained TCR beta CDR3 regions. A first-round RT-PCR used HTBI primers, followed by a second-round multiplex PCR. TCRdb processed the multiplex PCR reads anew with MiXCR; each CDR3 protein has one entry. The sample carries some 350,000 distinct CDR3 sequences, roughly 17% recorded once. The sample comprised peripheral blood. These receptors all come from an adult woman with stable Graves' hyperthyroidism.

This clonotype has at least ten counts. The V call is TRBV30, the J call TRBJ2-7; 8 positions match TRBD1. The germline CDR1 and CDR2 sequences are GTSNPN and SVGIG (reference sequence). CDR3 length: 17 amino acids. The V segment lost 1 base and the J segment 0 bases; nucleotides outside the gene matches: 11. The CDR3 loop reads CAWSAKPGTGTSYEQYF. The CDR3 DNA follows: TGTGCCTGGAGTGCCAAACCCGGGACAGGCACCTCCTACGAGCAGTACTTC.

This clonotype appeared many times. V is TRBV20-1 and J is TRBJ2-5; possible D gene TRBD1, 6 bases. Germline-derived CDR1 and CDR2 are DFQATT and SNEGSKA (reference sequence). CDR3 length: 13 amino acids. V gave up 3 bases and J gave up 2 bases, with 10 bases separating them. CDR3 sequence reads: CSARQQGQETQYF. The CDR3 DNA follows: TGCAGTGCTAGGCAACAGGGACAAGAGACCCAGTACTTC.

The chain has TRBV6-5 and TRBJ1-2, with 9 bases lining up with TRBD1. J lost 4 bases, V lost 2 bases, and 5 bases had no gene match. CDR3 length equals 15 residues. Germline assignment: CDR1 MNHEY and CDR2 SVGAGI. CDR3: CASSYGRTGVYGYTF. The CDR3, as DNA: TGTGCCAGCAGTTACGGAAGGACAGGGGTCTATGGCTACACCTTC.

The CDR3: CASSPRTGANYGYTF. In DNA, the CDR3 is TGTGCCAGCAGTCCCCGGACAGGAGCTAACTATGGCTACACCTTC. The V gene is TRBV12-3 or TRBV12-4, the J gene TRBJ1-2; the match to TRBD1 covers 7 bases. Unmatched junction bases numbered 6, after V lost 5 bases and J lost 0 bases. The CDR3 has 15 amino acids.

This clonotype came up a few times. This chain links TRBV5-1 with TRBJ2-6; either TRBD1 or TRBD2 may supply D (7 bases each). The CDR3 is made up of 16 amino acids. Trimming took 5 bases from V and 0 from J, leaving 12 bases between them. Germline V gene data show CDR1 as SGHRS and CDR2 as YFSETQ. The CDR3 is CASRRGDSSGANVLTF. In DNA form, the CDR3 reads TGCGCCAGCAGACGGGGGGACAGCTCTGGGGCCAACGTCCTGACTTTC.

The CDR3 is CASSEQGRGSPLHF. The DNA of the CDR3 is TGTGCCAGCAGTGAACAGGGAAGAGGCTCACCCCTCCACTTT. This sequence joins TRBV12-3 or TRBV12-4 and TRBJ1-6; D may be TRBD1 (6 bases). CDR3 length: 14 residues. Trimming cost V 5 bases and J 10 bases, with 15 bases left between them.

The J gene is TRBJ1-1, the V gene TRBV6-2 or TRBV6-3; 11 bases fit TRBD1. The CDR3 has 18 residues. CDR1 and CDR2 from the germline V gene are MNHEY and SVGEGT. Losses at the gene ends were 2 bases for V and 5 bases for J; bases not matched to a gene: 13. CDR3 nucleotides: TGTGCCAGCAGTTACGAACGAAGGACAGGGGGCGCGGGAACTGAAGCTTTCTTT. Translation: CASSYERRTGGAGTEAFF.

The J gene is TRBJ2-7, the V gene TRBV28; D assignment may be TRBD1 or TRBD2 (5 bases each). V lost 5 bases and J lost 5, with 22 bases in between. The germline V gene encodes CDR1 MDHEN and CDR2 SYDVKM. The length of the CDR3 is 16 residues. The CDR3 DNA sequence: TGTGCCAGCAGTGCGTCCGGGACCGAGTTCCGCGACGAGCAGTACTTC. Residues: CASSASGTEFRDEQYF.

This clonotype has more than one count but fewer than ten. One end of the junction is discordant with germline, which a read error may explain. The V call is TRBV28, the J call TRBJ2-2, with D perhaps being TRBD1 or TRBD2 (5 bases each). This CDR3 spans 16 amino acids. The germline CDR1 and CDR2 sequences are MDHEN and SYDVKM. The CDR3 is CASSPPWKGVLGDLFF. CDR3 DNA: TGTGCCAGCAGTCCCCCCTGGAAAGGGGTGCTCGGGGATCTGTTTTTT.

At least ten counts were recorded for this clonotype. The genes are TRBV28 and TRBJ2-7, with 10 bases fitting TRBD1. The germline V gene encodes CDR1 MDHEN and CDR2 SYDVKM. The CDR3 length is 13 residues. V trimming: 10 bases; J trimming: 3 bases; junction bases outside the gene matches: 6. This CDR3 is CAIRTGGSYEQYF. CDR3 sequence (DNA): TGTGCCATCCGGACAGGGGGTAGCTACGAGCAGTACTTC.

This clonotype was recorded at least ten times. The chain joins TRBV28 to TRBJ1-1, with D perhaps matching TRBD1 (6 bases). Germline loops: CDR1 MDHEN, CDR2 SYDVKM. V shed 6 bases and J shed 6 bases, with 14 bases lying between them. CDR3 length: 13 residues. The CDR3 region has the DNA TGTGCCAGCAGATACAGGGTGGGAGCTGAAGCTTTCTTT. Protein: CASRYRVGAEAFF.

This clonotype was seen repeatedly, ten times or more. The CDR3 sequence is CASGRSYEQYF. DNA for the CDR3: TGTGCCAGTGGACGTTCCTACGAGCAGTACTTC. The rearrangement joins TRBV6-2 or TRBV6-3 to TRBJ2-7; D gene ambiguous. The V gene's germline CDR1 is MNHEY and CDR2 SVGEGT. Trimming removed 9 bases at V and 1 base at J, with 7 bases between. This CDR3 comprises 11 residues.

There are many counts of this clonotype. This chain uses TRBV10-3 with TRBJ2-2, with 8 positions matching TRBD1. The CDR3 covers 16 residues. V trimming: 2 bases; J trimming: 5 bases; junction bases outside the gene matches: 7. Germline-derived CDR1 and CDR2 are ENHRY and SYGVKD. CDR3 nucleotides: TGTGCCATCAGTGAGCTCGCCAGGGGGCGGACCGGGGAGCTGTTTTTT. It yields the protein CAISELARGRTGELFF.

This clonotype showed up many times. This sequence joins TRBV9 and TRBJ2-2, with D hard to call. CDR1 and CDR2 from the germline V gene are SGDLS and YYNGEE. The V end was cut by 4 bases, the J end by 0 bases, with 19 bases between. The CDR3 loop spans 18 amino acids. The CDR3 sequence: CASSPSPFFPSNTGELFF. CDR3 DNA: TGTGCCAGCAGCCCAAGTCCCTTTTTTCCGTCGAACACCGGGGAGCTGTTTTTT.

This clonotype showed up many times. The chain is built from TRBV11-2 and TRBJ2-2; TRBD2 matches 8 bases. This CDR3 has 14 amino acids. After removal of 5 bases from V and 7 bases from J, the junction contained 6 bases not matched to a gene. CDR1 and CDR2 from the germline V gene are SGHAT and FQNNGV. The CDR3 DNA reads TGTGCCAGCAGCCACTGGAGCGGGAGCGGGGAGCTGTTTTTT. It yields the protein CASSHWSGSGELFF.

This clonotype was detected many times. This chain joins TRBV12-3 or TRBV12-4 and TRBJ2-4; D may be TRBD1 (6 bases). The CDR3 consists of 15 residues. Trimming left V 6 bases short and J 6 bases short, with 18 bases between. The chain's CDR3 is CASRPKDSRTNIQYF. In nucleotides, the CDR3 is TGTGCCAGCAGACCTAAGGACAGCCGAACAAACATTCAGTACTTC.

Details on this clonotype: This could be a read error, since a much larger clone is one nucleotide away. This sequence joins TRBV27 and TRBJ2-2, with TRBD1 matching 7 bases. The germline CDR1 and CDR2 sequences are MNHEY and SMNVEV (reference sequence). The CDR3 consists of 14 residues. The CDR3 reads CASRSQGVTGELLF. The CDR3 nucleotides read TGTGCCAGCCGTTCTCAGGGGGTCACCGGGGAGCTGCTTTTT.

The genes are TRBV30 and TRBJ2-7; D is uncertain. Trimming stripped 3 bases from V and 1 base from J, with 19 bases between. Germline CDR1 and CDR2: GTSNPN and SVGIG (reference sequence). The CDR3 loop spans 16 amino acids. The CDR3 is CAWSGSLSRRSYEQYF. DNA for the CDR3: TGTGCCTGGAGCGGCTCCCTTTCTCGCCGTTCCTACGAGCAGTACTTC.

The V gene is TRBV20-1, the J gene TRBJ1-1; unclear D gene. Germline values: CDR1 DFQATT, CDR2 SNEGSKA (reference sequence). V lost 2 bases and J 1 base, leaving 14 bases between the germline ends. The CDR3 covers 15 residues. The chain's CDR3 is CSARPLLAQNTEAFF. CDR3 DNA sequence: TGCAGTGCTAGACCTCTTTTGGCCCAGAACACTGAAGCTTTCTTT.

This clonotype was seen only a few times. The chain carries TRBV2 and TRBJ2-5, with 8 nucleotides matching TRBD2. The CDR3 is 16 residues long. Trimming cost V 4 bases and J 5 bases; bases outside gene matches: 12. The germline V gene has CDR1 SNHLY and CDR2 FYNNEI. Here the CDR3 reads CASSGLRAGRAETQYF. As DNA, the CDR3 is TGTGCCAGCAGTGGACTCCGAGCCGGGAGGGCGGAGACCCAGTACTTC. The whole variable domain, remainder taken from reference TRBV2 and TRBJ2-5, is EPEVTQTPSHQVTQMGQEVILRCVPISNHLYFYWYRQILGQKVEFLVSFYNNEISEKSEIFDDQFSVERPDGSNFTLKIRSTKLEDSAMYFCASSGLRAGRAETQYFGPGTRLLVL.

This clonotype was seen repeatedly, ten times or more. This chain connects TRBV2 to TRBJ2-7; the match to TRBD1 covers 7 bases. The trim removed 6 bases at V and 3 bases at J, leaving 2 bases unmatched. Germline-derived CDR1 and CDR2 are SNHLY and FYNNEI. There are 12 residues in the CDR3. Here the CDR3 reads CASRDRIYEQYF. CDR3 bases: TGTGCCAGCAGGGACAGGATCTACGAGCAGTACTTC.

This clonotype was seen many times. This chain connects TRBV6-1 to TRBJ2-7; 10 bases align to TRBD1. CDR1 MNHNS and CDR2 SASEGT come from the germline V gene. J lost 5 bases, V lost 2 bases, and 6 bases had no gene match. This CDR3 is built from 15 residues. CDR3 region: CASSESGTGDNEQYF. CDR3 sequence (DNA): TGTGCCAGCAGTGAATCCGGGACAGGGGACAACGAGCAGTACTTC.